The source of this T cell receptor (beta chain) is a study of identical twins (dated by TCRdb to about 2016). General notes on the study: To test whether fetal clonotypes persist, this study deep-sequenced TCR alpha and beta repertoires from monozygotic twins, from unrelated adults of various ages, and from cord blood. To rule out contamination, the twin experiments were replicated at different times with different library preparation protocols. Overall study outcomes, separate from this receptor: Compared with coincidental sharing between unrelated individuals, an excess of low generation-probability sequences was observed among out-of-frame TCR alpha sequences shared between twins. Zero-insertion analyses could be partly confounded by invariant T cells such as MAIT and iNKT, though diverse VJ usage argued against such confounding for most clonotypes. Conclusions relied on cross-sectional statistical analysis, since the same donors could not be followed over many years. Fewer insertions were carried by abundant cord blood beta clonotypes, a similar but weaker trend appeared in young adult naive repertoires, and no such trend appeared in memory repertoires. In monozygotic twins, out-of-frame TCR alpha sharing was systematically underestimated by recombination models, although the models agreed with sharing between unrelated individuals. The excess sharing between twins in beta out-of-frame sequences was weaker because fewer shared sequences reduced the signal-to-noise ratio.

On this clonotype itself: Its recognized antigen is unknown. No much larger clone exists at a distance of one base, and base qualities are not known.

Receptor libraries were prepared by 5' RACE. Sequencing used an Illumina HiSeq 2000. A universal primer binding site was introduced by template switching, and a unique molecular identifier was present in the final cDNA, enabling accurate counting of TCR cDNA molecules. Specific primers in the conserved constant-segment region were used to synthesize first-strand cDNA for the TCR alpha and beta chains. To control for contamination, every cDNA library was double barcoded, receiving both a SMART-Mk sample barcode and Illumina barcodes. Two successive PCR steps introduced TruSeq adapter sequences along with Illumina sample barcodes. The Illumina HiSeq platform was used with custom primers to sequence TCR alpha and beta cDNA libraries. The original methods were these. MiGEC was used to process raw reads and extract unique molecular identifiers, and MiXCR was used to find CDR3 positions. For each individual, recombination models were inferred using an EM algorithm with the repgenHMM and IGoR tools. Shared clonotype analysis was performed with the tcR package in R, normalizing sharing by the product of cloneset sizes. To study raw recombination free of thymic and clonal selection effects, out-of-frame nonproductive sequences were analyzed. TCRdb's own reprocessing of the public reads used fastp at Q25 and MiXCR and kept productive beta chains. Each entry is one CDR3 protein sequence, shown with its most common DNA and genes. The V and J calls, along with clone size, are taken from TCRdb and not from the paper's own processing. For this sample the table gives approximately 680,000 distinct CDR3 sequences, of which around 7.4% were detected only once. The ten top clones hold around 1.6% of the sample.

Every donor was a healthy Caucasian. Three pairs of female monozygotic twins, all aged 18 to 29 years, were included in the twin cohort. Peripheral blood mononuclear cells were used as the source from which RNA for TCR libraries was isolated. This same sample was also taken into another study, of yellow fever vaccine responses in identical twins. As the second study states: According to the authors, the vaccine-induced T cell response in identical twins seemed to be partly convergent and partly specific to each individual. The study precisely tracked vaccine-responding T cell clones in identical twins.

The sample comprised PBMCs. This clonotype was sampled from a woman under 30 in good health.

The DNA sequence is TGCAGTGCTGAACCTCTCGCGGGACTAGCGGGAGATACGCAGTATTTT. Translated, it reads CSAEPLAGLAGDTQYF. The V gene is TRBV20-1 and the J gene is TRBJ2-3, with TRBD2 identical over 12 junction bases. The junction shows trimming of 5 bases on V and 5 bases on J, and the gene matches do not reach 11 bases of it. CDR1 is given as DFQATT and CDR2 as SNEGSKA, both from the germline V gene (reference sequence). The CDR3 measures 16 amino acids from cysteine to phenylalanine. CDR3 DNA is the only sequence kept; it has 48 bases, read in frame from the first base.